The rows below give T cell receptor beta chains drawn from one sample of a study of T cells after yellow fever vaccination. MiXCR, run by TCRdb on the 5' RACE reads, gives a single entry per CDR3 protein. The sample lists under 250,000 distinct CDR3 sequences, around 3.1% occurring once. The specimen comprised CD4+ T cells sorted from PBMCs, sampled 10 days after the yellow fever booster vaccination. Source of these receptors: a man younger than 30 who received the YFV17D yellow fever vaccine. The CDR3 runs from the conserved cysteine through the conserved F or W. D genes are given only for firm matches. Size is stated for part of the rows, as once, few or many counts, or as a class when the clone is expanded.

cdr3_nt: TGCGCCAGCAGCCGCCGATCTGGAGGCTACACCTTC; cdr3_aa: CASSRRSGGYTF; v_call: TRBV4-3; clone_size: many; d_call: -; j_call: TRBJ1-2
cdr3_nt: TGTGCCAGCAGCCAACTGGGACAGTCTAGCACAGATACGCAGTATTTT; cdr3_aa: CASSQLGQSSTDTQYF; v_call: TRBV4-2; clone_size: many; d_call: TRBD1; j_call: TRBJ2-3
cdr3_nt: TGTGCCAGCAGTGTGGAAGGGGAGACCACTGAAGCTTTCTTT; cdr3_aa: CASSVEGETTEAFF; v_call: TRBV9; clone_size: few; d_call: -; j_call: TRBJ1-1
cdr3_nt: TGTGCCAGCAGCGGGGGACAGGGAGAGACCCAGTACTTC; cdr3_aa: CASSGGQGETQYF; v_call: TRBV7-2; clone_size: few; d_call: TRBD1; j_call: TRBJ2-5
cdr3_nt: TGTGCCAGCAGCCTCACAGGGGGCGCGAGCAATCAGCCCCAGCATTTT; cdr3_aa: CASSLTGGASNQPQHF; v_call: TRBV6-5; clone_size: few; d_call: TRBD1; j_call: TRBJ1-5
cdr3_nt: TGCGCCAGCAGCTTGGGGCTAGGGGCTTTCAATGAGCAGTTCTTC; cdr3_aa: CASSLGLGAFNEQFF; v_call: TRBV5-1; clone_size: -; d_call: -; j_call: TRBJ2-1
cdr3_nt: TGTGCCAGCAGTAGAGCGGGGCGGGGTGAGCAGTTCTTC; cdr3_aa: CASSRAGRGEQFF; v_call: TRBV6-2/TRBV6-3; clone_size: many; d_call: TRBD2; j_call: TRBJ2-1
cdr3_nt: TGTGCCAGCAGCGTAGGGGGCAAGTTGAACACTGAAGCTTTCTTT; cdr3_aa: CASSVGGKLNTEAFF; v_call: TRBV9; clone_size: few; d_call: -; j_call: TRBJ1-1
cdr3_nt: TGTGCCAGCTCACCTAGCGGGGTCTTCCAAGAGACCCAGTACTTC; cdr3_aa: CASSPSGVFQETQYF; v_call: TRBV18; clone_size: many; d_call: TRBD2; j_call: TRBJ2-5
cdr3_nt: TGTGCCAGCAGAGCCGTCTATGGCTACACCTTC; cdr3_aa: CASRAVYGYTF; v_call: TRBV3-1; clone_size: few; d_call: -; j_call: TRBJ1-2
cdr3_nt: TGTGCCAGTAGTATCGGGACAGGGGGCGAAGAGACCCAGTACTTC; cdr3_aa: CASSIGTGGEETQYF; v_call: TRBV19; clone_size: few; d_call: TRBD1; j_call: TRBJ2-5
cdr3_nt: TGTGCCTGGAGTGTACTGGCCAGGGACGCTTTCTTT; cdr3_aa: CAWSVLARDAFF; v_call: TRBV30; clone_size: few; d_call: -; j_call: TRBJ1-1
cdr3_nt: TGTGCCAGCAGCTTAGGGGGACAGGGGCGGGTAACTGAAGCTTTCTTT; cdr3_aa: CASSLGGQGRVTEAFF; v_call: TRBV7-2; clone_size: -; d_call: TRBD1; j_call: TRBJ1-1
cdr3_nt: TGCGCCAGCAGCTCCGGCCGGTCTACAGGTACGCAGTATTTT; cdr3_aa: CASSSGRSTGTQYF; v_call: TRBV5-1; clone_size: many; d_call: -; j_call: TRBJ2-3
cdr3_nt: TGTGCCAGCAGTAACGGACTAAGCAACACAGATACGCAGTATTTT; cdr3_aa: CASSNGLSNTDTQYF; v_call: TRBV6-2/TRBV6-3; clone_size: many; d_call: -; j_call: TRBJ2-3
cdr3_nt: TGTGCCAGCAGTTACACACACCCAGGGGGTACGGTGAACACTGAAGCTTTCTTT; cdr3_aa: CASSYTHPGGTVNTEAFF; v_call: TRBV6-5; clone_size: many; d_call: TRBD1; j_call: TRBJ1-1
cdr3_nt: TGTGCCAGCAGGTCAAACCGCCATCGTGAGACCCAGTACTTC; cdr3_aa: CASRSNRHRETQYF; v_call: TRBV11-2; clone_size: many; d_call: -; j_call: TRBJ2-5
cdr3_nt: TGCGCCAGCAGTCTGTCTGAGGCCAACGTCCTGACTTTC; cdr3_aa: CASSLSEANVLTF; v_call: TRBV10-2; clone_size: few; d_call: -; j_call: TRBJ2-6
cdr3_nt: TGTGCCAGCAGCCAAGACCTAAAAAACATTCAGTACTTC; cdr3_aa: CASSQDLKNIQYF; v_call: TRBV3-1; clone_size: few; d_call: -; j_call: TRBJ2-4
cdr3_nt: TGCAGCGCCGAGGGCCAGGGCACTGAAGCTTTCTTT; cdr3_aa: CSAEGQGTEAFF; v_call: TRBV29-1; clone_size: few; d_call: -; j_call: TRBJ1-1
cdr3_nt: TGCGCCAGCAGCTGGGACGGGGGCCAGGGCAACATTCAGTACTTC; cdr3_aa: CASSWDGGQGNIQYF; v_call: TRBV5-1; clone_size: many; d_call: -; j_call: TRBJ2-4
cdr3_nt: TGTGCCAGCAGCTTAGCGCTGGGTAGCGGGGGCCGGAGCTCCTACAATGAGCAGTTCTTC; cdr3_aa: CASSLALGSGGRSSYNEQFF; v_call: TRBV7-8; clone_size: -; d_call: TRBD2; j_call: TRBJ2-1
cdr3_nt: TGTGCCAGCAGCTCCGTCTGGCCCCGGATTCCCAATGAGCAGTTCTTC; cdr3_aa: CASSSVWPRIPNEQFF; v_call: TRBV7-8; clone_size: -; d_call: -; j_call: TRBJ2-1
cdr3_nt: TGTGCCAGCAGCCATCCCACGGTGGGGATTAATTCACCCCTCCACTTT; cdr3_aa: CASSHPTVGINSPLHF; v_call: TRBV5-4; clone_size: few; d_call: -; j_call: TRBJ1-6
cdr3_nt: TGTGCCAGCTCACCTCGTCTGGGGGGGGCCAACACTGAAGCTTTCTTT; cdr3_aa: CASSPRLGGANTEAFF; v_call: TRBV18; clone_size: many; d_call: -; j_call: TRBJ1-1
cdr3_nt: TGTGCCAGCAGCCCCGACAAATCTTATGGCTACACCTTC; cdr3_aa: CASSPDKSYGYTF; v_call: TRBV7-2; clone_size: -; d_call: -; j_call: TRBJ1-2
cdr3_nt: TGTGCCATCAGCCGGACAGGGCTTGATCAGCCCCAGCATTTT; cdr3_aa: CAISRTGLDQPQHF; v_call: TRBV10-3; clone_size: few; d_call: TRBD1; j_call: TRBJ1-5
cdr3_nt: TGTGCCAGCAGCACCTTCGACAGACCCTACGAGCAGTACTTC; cdr3_aa: CASSTFDRPYEQYF; v_call: TRBV7-2; clone_size: many; d_call: -; j_call: TRBJ2-7
cdr3_nt: TGTGCCAGCAGCCGCGGTATTCCCTACGAGCAGTACTTC; cdr3_aa: CASSRGIPYEQYF; v_call: TRBV3-1; clone_size: -; d_call: -; j_call: TRBJ2-7
cdr3_nt: TGTGCCAGCAGCTTAGATGCGAGCGCGGCAGGGAACACCGGGGAGCTGTTTTTT; cdr3_aa: CASSLDASAAGNTGELFF; v_call: TRBV11-2; clone_size: few; d_call: -; j_call: TRBJ2-2
cdr3_nt: TGCGCCAGCAGTATCCGGGACGGGAATTCACCCCTCCACTTT; cdr3_aa: CASSIRDGNSPLHF; v_call: TRBV4-3; clone_size: -; d_call: -; j_call: TRBJ1-6
cdr3_nt: TGTGCCAGCAGCCATAGTTTGGGGGATGGCTACACCTTC; cdr3_aa: CASSHSLGDGYTF; v_call: TRBV4-2; clone_size: once; d_call: -; j_call: TRBJ1-2
cdr3_nt: TGTGCCAGCAACCGGGACAGGGATCAGCCCCAGCATTTT; cdr3_aa: CASNRDRDQPQHF; v_call: TRBV12-3/TRBV12-4; clone_size: many; d_call: TRBD1; j_call: TRBJ1-5
cdr3_nt: TGTGCCAGCAGTGGACGCACCGGGGAGCTGTTTTTT; cdr3_aa: CASSGRTGELFF; v_call: TRBV6-4; clone_size: many; d_call: -; j_call: TRBJ2-2
cdr3_nt: TGTGCCATCGGGGGCGGTTTCAATTCACCCCTCCACTTT; cdr3_aa: CAIGGGFNSPLHF; v_call: TRBV10-3; clone_size: many; d_call: -; j_call: TRBJ1-6
cdr3_nt: TGTGCCAGCAGCTCTTACGGGGGACCAGATACGCAGTATTTT; cdr3_aa: CASSSYGGPDTQYF; v_call: TRBV11-2; clone_size: -; d_call: -; j_call: TRBJ2-3
cdr3_nt: TGTGCCAGCAGCCAAGCAAGGTTCGAGGTTGGGAAAAGGGATTTCTTT; cdr3_aa: CASSQARFEVGKRDFF; v_call: TRBV4-2; clone_size: many; d_call: -; j_call: TRBJ1-1
cdr3_nt: TGTGCTAGCAGCTTAGATGGGTCGGGAGAGACCCAGTACTTC; cdr3_aa: CASSLDGSGETQYF; v_call: TRBV7-7; clone_size: few; d_call: -; j_call: TRBJ2-5
cdr3_nt: TGTGCCAGCAGCTTAATGGGGGGCAGGAATCAGCCCCAGCATTTT; cdr3_aa: CASSLMGGRNQPQHF; v_call: TRBV7-2; clone_size: -; d_call: -; j_call: TRBJ1-5
cdr3_nt: TGTGCCAGCAGTTACGGGCCGGGGAATGAGCAGTTCTTC; cdr3_aa: CASSYGPGNEQFF; v_call: TRBV6-5; clone_size: many; d_call: -; j_call: TRBJ2-1
cdr3_nt: TGTGCCAGCAGCTTAGCGCTCGTAGAAGAGACCCAGTACTTC; cdr3_aa: CASSLALVEETQYF; v_call: TRBV7-2; clone_size: few; d_call: -; j_call: TRBJ2-5
cdr3_nt: TGTGCCAGCAGCCGCCCTCCTGATGGTGAAAAACTGTTTTTT; cdr3_aa: CASSRPPDGEKLFF; v_call: TRBV7-2; clone_size: few; d_call: -; j_call: TRBJ1-4
cdr3_nt: TGTGCCAGCAATCGAGGGCCACTTAGGAGCAATCAGCCCCAGCATTTT; cdr3_aa: CASNRGPLRSNQPQHF; v_call: TRBV6-6; clone_size: many; d_call: -; j_call: TRBJ1-5
cdr3_nt: TGCGCCAGCAGCCTAACAGGGAATCGGGGTCAGCCCCAGCATTTT; cdr3_aa: CASSLTGNRGQPQHF; v_call: TRBV5-1; clone_size: -; d_call: -; j_call: TRBJ1-5
cdr3_nt: TGCGCCAGCAGCCGAAACGAGGGGGTGCGGGGAAGTGCTGAAGCTTTCTTT; cdr3_aa: CASSRNEGVRGSAEAFF; v_call: TRBV4-3; clone_size: many; d_call: -; j_call: TRBJ1-1
cdr3_nt: TGTGCCATCAGTGAGTCAGGGGTAGCGGGGGTGTATGAGCAGTTCTTC; cdr3_aa: CAISESGVAGVYEQFF; v_call: TRBV10-3; clone_size: many; d_call: TRBD2; j_call: TRBJ2-1
cdr3_nt: TGTGCCAGCAGCAAGACCTTAGCGGGGCTAACGCCGAGGACCCAGTACTTC; cdr3_aa: CASSKTLAGLTPRTQYF; v_call: TRBV7-2; clone_size: many; d_call: TRBD2; j_call: TRBJ2-5
cdr3_nt: TGTGCCAGCTCGCCCAACAGGGGGAACACCGGGGAGCTGTTTTTT; cdr3_aa: CASSPNRGNTGELFF; v_call: TRBV18; clone_size: few; d_call: TRBD1; j_call: TRBJ2-2
cdr3_nt: TGTGCCAGCAGATTACCGGGGGGCGAGCAGTTCTTC; cdr3_aa: CASRLPGGEQFF; v_call: TRBV7-2; clone_size: many; d_call: -; j_call: TRBJ2-1
cdr3_nt: TGCGCCAGCAGCCAAGATTTTTTCCGGACAGGGGTTCGGGATACGCAGTATTTT; cdr3_aa: CASSQDFFRTGVRDTQYF; v_call: TRBV4-3; clone_size: -; d_call: TRBD1; j_call: TRBJ2-3
cdr3_nt: TGCGCCAGCAGCTTCCAGGGTACGAACACTGAAGCTTTCTTT; cdr3_aa: CASSFQGTNTEAFF; v_call: TRBV5-1; clone_size: many; d_call: -; j_call: TRBJ1-1
cdr3_nt: TGTGCCAGCAGTGGGGGGAGGAACACTGAAGCTTTCTTT; cdr3_aa: CASSGGRNTEAFF; v_call: TRBV2; clone_size: many; d_call: -; j_call: TRBJ1-1
cdr3_nt: TGTGCCAGCAGCTTAAGTAGGGACACTGAAGCTTTCTTT; cdr3_aa: CASSLSRDTEAFF; v_call: TRBV7-3; clone_size: many; d_call: -; j_call: TRBJ1-1
cdr3_nt: TGCGCCAGCAGACGGAGCGGGGGTTCCTACAATGAGCAGTTCTTC; cdr3_aa: CASRRSGGSYNEQFF; v_call: TRBV4-3; clone_size: few; d_call: TRBD2; j_call: TRBJ2-1
cdr3_nt: TGTGCCAGCAGCCAAATCGGCAGTGAGTTTACATCCTACACCTTC; cdr3_aa: CASSQIGSEFTSYTF; v_call: TRBV4-2; clone_size: many; d_call: -; j_call: TRBJ1-2
cdr3_nt: TGTGCCAGCAGCCCCGAGGGCACAGGGGTAGGCTATGGCTACACCTTC; cdr3_aa: CASSPEGTGVGYGYTF; v_call: TRBV7-2; clone_size: few; d_call: TRBD1; j_call: TRBJ1-2